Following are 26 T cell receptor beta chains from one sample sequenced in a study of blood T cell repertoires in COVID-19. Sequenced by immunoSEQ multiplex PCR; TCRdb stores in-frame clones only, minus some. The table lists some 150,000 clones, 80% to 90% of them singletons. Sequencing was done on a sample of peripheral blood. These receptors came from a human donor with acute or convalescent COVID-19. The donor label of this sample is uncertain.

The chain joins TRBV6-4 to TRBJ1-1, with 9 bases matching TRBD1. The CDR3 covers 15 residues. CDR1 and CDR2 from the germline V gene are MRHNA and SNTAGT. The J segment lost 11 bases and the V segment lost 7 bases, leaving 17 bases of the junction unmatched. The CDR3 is CASKVRPGQGSRAFF. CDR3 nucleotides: TGTGCCAGCAAGGTTCGTCCGGGACAGGGTAGTAGGGCTTTCTTT.

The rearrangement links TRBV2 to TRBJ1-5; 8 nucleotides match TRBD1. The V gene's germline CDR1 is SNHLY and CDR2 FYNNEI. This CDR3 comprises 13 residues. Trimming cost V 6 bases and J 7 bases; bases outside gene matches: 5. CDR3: CASSPGGLQPQHF. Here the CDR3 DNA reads TGTGCCAGCAGCCCAGGGGGCTTACAGCCCCAGCATTTT.

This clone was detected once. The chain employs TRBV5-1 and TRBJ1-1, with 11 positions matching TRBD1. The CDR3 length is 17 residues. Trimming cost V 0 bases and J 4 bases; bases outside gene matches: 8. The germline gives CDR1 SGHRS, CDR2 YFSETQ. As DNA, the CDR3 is TGCGCCAGCAGCTTGGCCGGGACAGGGGGAATGGGCACTGAAGCTTTCTTT. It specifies CASSLAGTGGMGTEAFF.

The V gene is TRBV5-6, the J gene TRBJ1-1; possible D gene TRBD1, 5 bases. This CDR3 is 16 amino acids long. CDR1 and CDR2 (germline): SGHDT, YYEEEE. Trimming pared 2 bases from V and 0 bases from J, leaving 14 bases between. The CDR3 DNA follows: TGTGCCAGCAGCTTTGGTGGGGGGACTATGAACACTGAAGCTTTCTTT. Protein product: CASSFGGGTMNTEAFF. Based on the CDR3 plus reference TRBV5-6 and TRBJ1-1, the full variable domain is DAGVTQSPTHLIKTRGQQVTLRCSPKSGHDTVSWYQQALGQGPQFIFQYYEEEERQRGNFPDRFSGHQFPNYSSELNVNALLLGDSALYLCASSFGGGTMNTEAFFGQGTRLTVV.

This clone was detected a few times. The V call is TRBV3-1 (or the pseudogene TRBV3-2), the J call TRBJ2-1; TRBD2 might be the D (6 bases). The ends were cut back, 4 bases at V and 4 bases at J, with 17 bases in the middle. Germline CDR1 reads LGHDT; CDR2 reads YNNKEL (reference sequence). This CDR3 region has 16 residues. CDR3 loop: CASSLAWAGLYNEQFF. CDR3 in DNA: TGTGCCAGCAGCCTAGCTTGGGCGGGGCTTTACAATGAGCAGTTCTTC.

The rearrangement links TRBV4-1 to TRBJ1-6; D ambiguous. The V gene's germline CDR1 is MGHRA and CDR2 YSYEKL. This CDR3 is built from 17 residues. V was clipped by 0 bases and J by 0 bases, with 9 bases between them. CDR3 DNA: TGCGCCAGCAGCCAAGAGGAACAGAGCTCCTATAATTCACCCCTCCACTTT. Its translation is CASSQEEQSSYNSPLHF.

CDR3 in amino acids: CASSPTGQGTNNSPLHF. CDR3 nucleotide sequence: TGTGCCAGCAGCCCAACGGGACAGGGGACCAATAATTCACCCCTCCACTTT. The chain employs TRBV7-9 and TRBJ1-6; TRBD1 matches at 10 bases. The CDR3 runs to 17 residues. Germline CDR1 SEHNR, CDR2 FQNEAQ (reference sequence). Trimming took 5 bases from V and 5 from J; bases not matched to a gene: 9.

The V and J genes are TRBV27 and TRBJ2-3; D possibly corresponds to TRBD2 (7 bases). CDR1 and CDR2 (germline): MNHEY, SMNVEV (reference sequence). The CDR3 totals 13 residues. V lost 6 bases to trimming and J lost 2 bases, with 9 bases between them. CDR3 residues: CASRRGPTDTQYF. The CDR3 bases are TGTGCCAGCAGGCGGGGGCCCACAGATACGCAGTATTTT.

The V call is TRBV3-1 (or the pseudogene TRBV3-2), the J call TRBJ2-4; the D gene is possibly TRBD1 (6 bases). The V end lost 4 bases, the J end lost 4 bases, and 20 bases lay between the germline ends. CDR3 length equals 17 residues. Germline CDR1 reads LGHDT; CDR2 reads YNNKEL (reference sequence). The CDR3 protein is CASSPLRPTRGKNIQYF. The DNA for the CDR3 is TGTGCCAGCAGCCCGTTACGGCCCACGAGGGGGAAAAACATTCAGTACTTC.

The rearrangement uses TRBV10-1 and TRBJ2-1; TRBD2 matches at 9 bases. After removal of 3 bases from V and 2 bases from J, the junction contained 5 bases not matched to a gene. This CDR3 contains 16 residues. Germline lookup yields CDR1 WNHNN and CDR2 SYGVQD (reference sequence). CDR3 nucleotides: TGCGCCAGCAGTGACCCCGGGACTAGCACCTACAATGAGCAGTTCTTC. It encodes CASSDPGTSTYNEQFF.

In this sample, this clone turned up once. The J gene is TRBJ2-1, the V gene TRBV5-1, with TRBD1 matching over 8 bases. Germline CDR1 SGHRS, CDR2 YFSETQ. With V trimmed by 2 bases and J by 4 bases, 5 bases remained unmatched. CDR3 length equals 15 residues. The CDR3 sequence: CASSLDRGSYNEQFF. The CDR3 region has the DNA TGCGCCAGCAGCTTAGACAGGGGAAGTTACAATGAGCAGTTCTTC.

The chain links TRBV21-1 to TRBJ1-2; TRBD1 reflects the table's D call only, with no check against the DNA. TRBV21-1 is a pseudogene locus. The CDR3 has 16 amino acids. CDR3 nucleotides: TGTGCCAGCAGCAAAGGTGGGACAGGGGAGACCTATGGCTACACCTTC. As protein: CASSKGGTGETYGYTF.

The CDR3 DNA sequence: TGCGCCAGCAGCCCCCTGGGTAGCGGGGGGATCCGTGATGGCAATGAGCAGTTCTTC. Encoded protein: CASSPLGSGGIRDGNEQFF. The rearrangement joins TRBV5-1 to TRBJ2-1; TRBD2 matches at 10 bases. V was clipped by 4 bases and J by 6 bases; unmatched bases: 19. This CDR3 is 19 amino acids long. CDR1 and CDR2 (germline): SGHRS, YFSETQ.

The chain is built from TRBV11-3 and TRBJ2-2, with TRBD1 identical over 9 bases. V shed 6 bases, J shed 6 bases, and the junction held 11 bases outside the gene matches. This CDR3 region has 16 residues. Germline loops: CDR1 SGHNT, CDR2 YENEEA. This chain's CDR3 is CASSSRTGGGPGELFF. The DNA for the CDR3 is TGTGCCAGCAGTTCTCGAACAGGGGGCGGTCCCGGGGAGCTGTTTTTT. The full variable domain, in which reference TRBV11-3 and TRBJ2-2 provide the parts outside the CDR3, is EAGVVQSPRYKIIEKKQPVAFWCNPISGHNTLYWYLQNLGQGPELLIRYENEEAVDDSQLPKDRFSAERLKGVDSTLKIQPAELGDSAVYLCASSSRTGGGPGELFFGEGSRLTVL.

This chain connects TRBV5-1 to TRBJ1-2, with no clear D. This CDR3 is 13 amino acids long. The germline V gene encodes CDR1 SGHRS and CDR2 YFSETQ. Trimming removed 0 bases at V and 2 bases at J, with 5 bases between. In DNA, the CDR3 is TGCGCCAGCAGCTTGGGCGGGAACTATGGCTACACCTTC. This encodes CASSLGGNYGYTF.

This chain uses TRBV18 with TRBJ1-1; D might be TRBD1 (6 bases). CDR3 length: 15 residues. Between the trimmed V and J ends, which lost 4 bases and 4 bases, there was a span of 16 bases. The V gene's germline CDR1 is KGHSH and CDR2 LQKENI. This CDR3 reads CASSRDRPRGTEAFF. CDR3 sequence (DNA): TGTGCCAGCTCACGCGACAGGCCCCGTGGCACTGAAGCTTTCTTT. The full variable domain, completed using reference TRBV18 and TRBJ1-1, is NAGVMQNPRHLVRRRGQEARLRCSPMKGHSHVYWYRQLPEEGLKFMVYLQKENIIDESGMPKERFSAEFPKEGPSILRIQQVVRGDSAAYFCASSRDRPRGTEAFFGQGTRLTVV.

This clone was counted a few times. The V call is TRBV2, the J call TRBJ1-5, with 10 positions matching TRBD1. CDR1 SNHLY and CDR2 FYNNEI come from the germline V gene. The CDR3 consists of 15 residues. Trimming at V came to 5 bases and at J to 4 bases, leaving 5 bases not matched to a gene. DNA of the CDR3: TGTGCCAGCAGTATGCAGGACAGGGGGAATCAGCCCCAGCATTTT. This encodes CASSMQDRGNQPQHF.

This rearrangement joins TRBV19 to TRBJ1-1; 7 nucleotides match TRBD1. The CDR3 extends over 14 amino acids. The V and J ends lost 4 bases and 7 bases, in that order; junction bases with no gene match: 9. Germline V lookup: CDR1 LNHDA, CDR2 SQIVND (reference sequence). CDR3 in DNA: TGTGCCAGTAGTACCAGGGGGAGTGAGGGTGAAGCTTTCTTT. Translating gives CASSTRGSEGEAFF.

CDR3 nucleotides: TGTGCCAGCAGCCCCTTCCGGGACAGGGCCCACGAGCAGTACGTC. As protein: CASSPFRDRAHEQYV. V usage is TRBV5-6 and J usage is TRBJ2-7; 9 bases fit TRBD1. This CDR3 has 15 amino acids. Germline V gene lookup returns CDR1 SGHDT and CDR2 YYEEEE. Trimming removed 4 bases from V and 5 bases from J; junction bases left unmatched: 10.

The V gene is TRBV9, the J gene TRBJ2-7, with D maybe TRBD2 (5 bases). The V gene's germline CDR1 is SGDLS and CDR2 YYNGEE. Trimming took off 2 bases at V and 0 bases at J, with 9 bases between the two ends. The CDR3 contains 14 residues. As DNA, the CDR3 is TGTGCCAGCAGCGTCGGACTCGGCTCCTACGAGCAGTACTTC. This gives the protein CASSVGLGSYEQYF.

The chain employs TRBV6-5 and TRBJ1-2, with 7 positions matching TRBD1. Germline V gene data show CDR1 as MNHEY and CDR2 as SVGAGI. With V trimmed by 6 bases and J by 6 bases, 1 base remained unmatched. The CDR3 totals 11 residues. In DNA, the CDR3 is TGTGCCAGCAGCGACAGGGATGGCTACACCTTC. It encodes CASSDRDGYTF.

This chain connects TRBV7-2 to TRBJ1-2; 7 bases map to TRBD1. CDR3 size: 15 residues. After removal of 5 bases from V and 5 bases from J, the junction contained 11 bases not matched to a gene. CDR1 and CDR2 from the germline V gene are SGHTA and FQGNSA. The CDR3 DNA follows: TGTGCCAGCAGCCCACAGGGGCGAGTGACATATGGCTACACCTTC. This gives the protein CASSPQGRVTYGYTF.

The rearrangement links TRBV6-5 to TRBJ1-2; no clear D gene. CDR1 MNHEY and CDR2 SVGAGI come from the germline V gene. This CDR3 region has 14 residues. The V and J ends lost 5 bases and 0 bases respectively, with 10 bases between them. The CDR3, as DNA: TGTGCCAGCAGTCGGGTCAGTTCTAACTATGGCTACACCTTC. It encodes CASSRVSSNYGYTF.

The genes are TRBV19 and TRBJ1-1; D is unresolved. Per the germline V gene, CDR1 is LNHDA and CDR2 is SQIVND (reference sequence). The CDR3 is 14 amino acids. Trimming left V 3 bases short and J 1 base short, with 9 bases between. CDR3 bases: TGTGCCAGTAGTATCTCAGTTTGGAACACTGAAGCTTTCTTT. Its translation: CASSISVWNTEAFF.

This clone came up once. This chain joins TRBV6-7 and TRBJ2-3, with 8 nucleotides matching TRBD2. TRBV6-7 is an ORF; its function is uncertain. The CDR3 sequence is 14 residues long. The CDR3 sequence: CAEETSATTDTQYF. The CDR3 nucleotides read TGTGCGGAGGAGACTAGCGCAACCACAGATACGCAGTATTTT.

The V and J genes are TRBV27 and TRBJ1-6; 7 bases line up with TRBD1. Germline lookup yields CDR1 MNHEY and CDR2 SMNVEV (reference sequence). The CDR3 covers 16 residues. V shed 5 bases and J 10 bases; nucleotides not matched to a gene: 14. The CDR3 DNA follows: TGTGCCAGCAGTAGGGCCGTGACAGGGTTGAACTCACCCCTCCACTTT. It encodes CASSRAVTGLNSPLHF.